The 5 T cell receptor beta chains given below trace back to one sample, sequenced in a study of blood T cell repertoires in COVID-19 (dated by TCRdb to 2018 to 2021). The library was generated by the immunoSEQ multiplex PCR assay. Drawn from immuneACCESS, this table holds only the in-frame rearrangements with V and J called that TCRdb kept. Clones are partly lost; checked studies trace under half to an unresolved V gene and leave the rest unexplained. A total of some 190,000 clones appear in this sample, around 85% of them only once. Under 4% of the sample lies in the top ten. Sequencing was carried out using PBMCs or T cells enriched from blood (not recorded which). The receptors stem from a woman under 40 who had recovered from COVID-19.

The CDR3 protein is CASSSNYGYTF. DNA for the CDR3: TGTGCCAGCTCCTCTAACTATGGCTACACCTTC. The rearrangement uses TRBV28 and TRBJ1-2; D gene unclear. CDR1 is MDHEN, CDR2 SYDVKM, per germline. V was pared by 8 bases and J by 0 bases, with 4 bases between. This CDR3 region has 11 residues.

This clone was picked up a small number of times. The genes are TRBV7-9 and TRBJ1-5; TRBD1 might be the D (5 bases). Germline V CDR1 and CDR2: SEHNR, FQNEAQ (reference sequence). The length of the CDR3 is 16 residues. Trimming removed 6 bases at V and 6 bases at J, with 21 bases between. CDR3 region: CASREPGTPCGQPQHF. DNA of the CDR3: TGTGCCAGCAGGGAACCTGGGACTCCTTGCGGTCAGCCCCAGCATTTT.

The rearrangement uses TRBV7-9 and TRBJ1-1; D unclear. V was pared by 5 bases and J by 6 bases, with 16 bases between. Germline loops: CDR1 SEHNR, CDR2 FQNEAQ (reference sequence). This CDR3 is 14 amino acids long. The CDR3 nucleotides read TGTGCCAGCAGCCTTACGGGAAAGCGGGCTGAAGCTTTCTTT. This codes for CASSLTGKRAEAFF. Based on the CDR3 plus reference TRBV7-9 and TRBJ1-1, the full variable domain is DTGVSQNPRHKITKRGQNVTFRCDPISEHNRLYWYRQTLGQGPEFLTYFQNEAQLEKSRLLSDRFSAERPKGSFSTLEIQRTEQGDSAMYLCASSLTGKRAEAFFGQGTRLTVV.

The chain recombines TRBV19 with TRBJ2-7, with TRBD1 matching 9 bases. CDR3 size: 17 residues. The J segment lost 4 bases and the V segment lost 3 bases, leaving 13 bases of the junction unmatched. CDR1 is LNHDA, CDR2 SQIVND, per germline (reference sequence). In nucleotides, the CDR3 is TGTGCCAGTAGTATGGGGACAGGGAGGGGCCCCTTTTACGAGCAGTACGTC. It is translated as CASSMGTGRGPFYEQYV.

The rearrangement links TRBV19 to TRBJ1-2, with 8 bases identical to TRBD1. J lost 5 bases, V lost 6 bases, and 5 bases had no gene match. The CDR3 is 13 amino acids. The germline gives CDR1 LNHDA, CDR2 SQIVND (reference sequence). CDR3 loop: CASSLTGGYGYTF. DNA of the CDR3: TGTGCCAGTAGCCTCACAGGGGGATATGGCTACACCTTC. Drawing the rest from reference TRBV19 and TRBJ1-2, the complete variable domain is DGGITQSPKYLFRKEGQNVTLSCEQNLNHDAMYWYRQDPGQGLRLIYYSQIVNDFQKGDIAEGYSVSREKKESFPLTVTSAQKNPTAFYLCASSLTGGYGYTFGSGTRLTVV.